This T cell receptor (beta chain) was obtained from a study of shared clonotypes between healthy human individuals. Study overall: With ages of 18 to 49, the donors were two women and a few men. The plates for each donor numbered three CD4 naive, three CD4 memory, two CD8 naive and one CD8 memory.

The naive CD8 population came from CD45RO-negative cells selected for CCR7, without terminally differentiated effector memory CD45RA+ cells. Trimming removed 6 bases at V and 4 bases at J, with 14 bases between. The CDR3 runs to 13 residues. Produced via immunoSEQ multiplex PCR; TCRdb's table is partial and in-frame only. The sample holds about 2.1 million clones, over 85% seen once. In regard to this clone: Antigen unknown.

Study observations and caveats: Relative to their counterparts shared across all four donors, non-shared clonotypes exhibited diminished generation probabilities. The expectation was that sequencing depth would affect clonotype sharing among donors.

This chain connects TRBV5-3 to TRBJ2-7, with D perhaps TRBD1 (5 bases). TRBV5-3 is reported as an ORF; its role is uncertain. The material sequenced was naive CD8+ T cells from PBMCs. The TCR was taken from a young man in good health. Some clones in this sample may be carry-over from other donors' samples. In DNA form, the CDR3 reads TGTGCCAGAAACCAAGACAGAAGATACGAGCAGTACTTC. It specifies CARNQDRRYEQYF.